These T cell receptor beta chains were read from a single sample in a study of T-cell reconstitution after alpha-beta-depleted transplantation in children. MiXCR, run by TCRdb on the PCR reads, gives a single entry per CDR3 protein. The sample lists about 500,000 distinct CDR3 sequences; 30% to 35% were seen once. Sample: PBMCs from the stem cell graft donor, taken from the stem cell graft. The source is a human donor who donated a stem cell graft to a child with aplastic anemia. Both conserved end residues are part of each CDR3. Each record gives: clone size, J gene, D gene, V gene, CDR3 DNA, CDR3 protein. D genes are given only for firm matches. A clone size is listed for some rows: how often the clone was seen (once, few, many), or a class if it is expanded.

few | TRBJ1-1 | - | TRBV7-9 | TGTGCCAGCAGCGTCGGGACGGCGAACACTGAAGCTTTCTTT | CASSVGTANTEAFF
- | TRBJ2-7 | TRBD1 | TRBV7-8 | TGTGCCAGCAAGGAGTCGGACAGGGCCTACGAGCAGTACTTC | CASKESDRAYEQYF
few | TRBJ2-7 | - | TRBV24-1 | TGTGCCACCAGTCCCCAGGGCTACGAGCAGTACTTC | CATSPQGYEQYF
- | TRBJ2-5 | TRBD1 | TRBV3-1 | TGTGCCAGCAGCCCCTACAGGGGTTCACAAGAGACCCAGTACTTC | CASSPYRGSQETQYF
many | TRBJ1-2 | TRBD1 | TRBV12-3/TRBV12-4 | TGTGCCAGCCGTACAGGGGGAAGCGGCTACACCTTC | CASRTGGSGYTF
- | TRBJ2-3 | - | TRBV10-3 | TGTGCCATCAGTGAGTCGGCTCGGGGCGCAGATACGCAGTATTTT | CAISESARGADTQYF
- | TRBJ2-3 | TRBD1 | TRBV20-1 | TGCAGTGCTAGTCCCAGGGACAGACTCACAGATACGCAGTATTTT | CSASPRDRLTDTQYF
few | TRBJ2-2 | - | TRBV5-1 | TGCGCCAGCACCCCTTATTGGGGGCGCGAAACCGGGGAGCTGTTTTTT | CASTPYWGRETGELFF
- | TRBJ2-2 | - | TRBV7-2 | TGTGCCAGCAGCTTAGCGGGGGCGAGGGTGGCCGGGGAGCTGTTTTTT | CASSLAGARVAGELFF
- | TRBJ1-2 | - | TRBV12-3/TRBV12-4 | TGTGCCAGCGGGAGAGCTAACTATGGCTACACCTTC | CASGRANYGYTF
few | TRBJ1-1 | - | TRBV29-1 | TGCAGCGTTGAAGTTGTGAACACTGAAGCTTTCTTT | CSVEVVNTEAFF
- | TRBJ1-2 | - | TRBV29-1 | TGCAGCGTTGATCCGATTAACTCTGGCTACACCTTC | CSVDPINSGYTF
few | TRBJ2-1 | TRBD2 | TRBV11-1 | TGTGCCAGCAGCTATCGACTAGCGGGAGGTCAAGGACGGTACAATGAGCAGTTCTTC | CASSYRLAGGQGRYNEQFF
- | TRBJ2-2 | TRBD2 | TRBV11-2 | TGTGCCAGCACCTTCGAGGCCTCTCGGACTAGCGGGAGATCGGACACCGGGGAGCTGTTTTTT | CASTFEASRTSGRSDTGELFF
- | TRBJ1-5 | - | TRBV20-1 | TGCAGTGCTAGAGATCGACGGATTAGCAATCAGCCCCAGCATTTT | CSARDRRISNQPQHF
few | TRBJ2-1 | - | TRBV4-3 | TGCGCCAGCAGCCAAGTTGAGGGTGAGCAGTTCTTC | CASSQVEGEQFF
few | TRBJ1-2 | - | TRBV12-3/TRBV12-4 | TGTGCCAGCAGTATGGGCAGGGAGAACTATGGCTACACCTTC | CASSMGRENYGYTF
few | TRBJ1-4 | - | TRBV4-3 | TGCGCCAGCAGCCAGAATTTAGGGGTAGAGGAAAAACTGTTTTTT | CASSQNLGVEEKLFF
- | TRBJ2-6 | - | TRBV7-6 | TGTGCCAGCAGCTTAGAGAGAGGCGTCTCTGGGGCCAACGTCCTGACTTTC | CASSLERGVSGANVLTF
- | TRBJ1-1 | - | TRBV11-3 | TGTGCCAGCAGCTCCAATTCAATGTGGGACACTGAAGCTTTCTTT | CASSSNSMWDTEAFF
- | TRBJ2-4 | - | TRBV6-2/TRBV6-3 | TGTGCCAGCAGTTTTTGGGGGGAGATAAACATTCAGTACTTC | CASSFWGEINIQYF
few | TRBJ1-1 | - | TRBV20-1 | TGCAGTGCTTCGAAAGAGGGCGTGGGCACTGAAGCTTTCTTT | CSASKEGVGTEAFF
- | TRBJ2-4 | TRBD1 | TRBV4-3 | TGCGCCAGCAGCCTACAAGACAGGGCGGACATTCAGTACTTC | CASSLQDRADIQYF
- | TRBJ1-5 | - | TRBV5-6 | TGTGCCAGCAAATCGGGGCAACGCTCAAATCAGCCCCAGCATTTT | CASKSGQRSNQPQHF
- | TRBJ2-7 | TRBD1 | TRBV29-1 | TGCAGCGTTGAAACCGGGACAGTCTACGAGCAGTACTTC | CSVETGTVYEQYF
few | TRBJ1-2 | - | TRBV20-1 | TGCAGTGCTAGAGCCGAGGTTAACTATGGCTACACCTTC | CSARAEVNYGYTF
few | TRBJ2-2 | TRBD1 | TRBV4-3 | TGCGCCAGCAGCCTGGGACAGGGGGTTGAGACCGGGGAGCTGTTTTTT | CASSLGQGVETGELFF
- | TRBJ2-3 | - | TRBV12-3/TRBV12-4 | TGTGCCAGCAGTCCGCGGGACAGCCGCACAGATACGCAGTATTTT | CASSPRDSRTDTQYF
few | TRBJ2-7 | - | TRBV6-5 | TGTGCCAGCAGTTACTCTTGGGGGGCCTACGAGCAGTACTTC | CASSYSWGAYEQYF
- | TRBJ2-1 | - | TRBV6-4 | TGTGCCAGCAGTGCCCTGAGGGGCGGTGAGCAGTTCTTC | CASSALRGGEQFF
- | TRBJ1-2 | TRBD1 | TRBV19 | TGTGCCAGTAGTACGACAGGGGGCGCCTATGGCTACACCTTC | CASSTTGGAYGYTF
- | TRBJ2-2 | - | TRBV5-6 | TGTGCCATGGGCCCCGGGCTACTTCACGGGGAGCTGTTTTTT | CAMGPGLLHGELFF
- | TRBJ2-1 | - | TRBV6-5 | TGTGCCAGCACCTCACTGGCCTACTCCTACAATGAGCAGTTCTTC | CASTSLAYSYNEQFF
- | TRBJ2-3 | - | TRBV18 | TGTGCCAGCGTCGGCCCGGGAAGGGTATACACAGATACGCAGTATTTT | CASVGPGRVYTDTQYF
few | TRBJ2-1 | TRBD1 | TRBV11-1 | TGTGCCAGCGGCTTACCTGACAGGGATCATGAGCAGTTCTTC | CASGLPDRDHEQFF
- | TRBJ1-2 | - | TRBV6-1 | TGTGCCAGCAGTGAAGTCATAGACCCTTATGGCTACACCTTC | CASSEVIDPYGYTF
- | TRBJ1-5 | TRBD1 | TRBV6-2/TRBV6-3 | TGTGCCAGCGGGACAGGGTCTCATCAGCCCCAGCATTTT | CASGTGSHQPQHF
many | TRBJ2-1 | TRBD1 | TRBV6-5 | TGTGCCAGCAGTCAGGGACAGGGGCGGAATGAGCAGTTCTTC | CASSQGQGRNEQFF
- | TRBJ2-1 | TRBD1 | TRBV5-1 | TGCGCCAGCAGCCCGGGACAGGGGTACGTTGAGCAGTTCTTC | CASSPGQGYVEQFF
few | TRBJ2-1 | TRBD1 | TRBV12-3/TRBV12-4 | TGTGCCAGCAGTTCCCGGGACAGGGAAGGAATTGAGCAGTTCTTC | CASSSRDREGIEQFF
few | TRBJ2-3 | TRBD1 | TRBV10-1 | TGCGCCACCCTGCCACTCCACAGGGGTGCCGGTACAGATACGCAGTATTTT | CATLPLHRGAGTDTQYF
- | TRBJ2-3 | - | TRBV30 | TGTGCCTGGAGTGTATGGGAGAGGGATACGCAGTATTTT | CAWSVWERDTQYF
once | TRBJ2-3 | TRBD2 | TRBV30 | TGTGCCCGGCAACTAGCGGGTACAGATACGCAGTATTTT | CARQLAGTDTQYF
- | TRBJ2-7 | TRBD1 | TRBV28 | TGTGCCAGCAGTTTCGAGGGGGCGACCTACGAGCAGTACTTC | CASSFEGATYEQYF
- | TRBJ2-3 | - | TRBV5-6 | TGTGCCAGCAGCCCACGAAACAGGGTCTTTGCCCCAGATACGCAGTATTTT | CASSPRNRVFAPDTQYF
- | TRBJ2-7 | - | TRBV4-3 | TGCGCCAGCAGCCGGTCGCGTGCGACAAAATCCTACGAGCAGTACTTC | CASSRSRATKSYEQYF
few | TRBJ2-5 | - | TRBV5-5 | TGTGCCAGCAGCTTGGGTAATACAGGGGAGACCCAGTACTTC | CASSLGNTGETQYF
few | TRBJ2-5 | - | TRBV29-1 | TGCAGCGTTGGCCCAGGGACAGAGACCCAGTACTTC | CSVGPGTETQYF
- | TRBJ2-2 | - | TRBV20-1 | TGCAGTGCTAGATCCACGGGAGTGAACACCGGGGAGCTGTTTTTT | CSARSTGVNTGELFF
many | TRBJ2-7 | - | TRBV20-1 | TGCAGTGCTAGACCCTCCGATGAATATCGGGAGCAGTACTTC | CSARPSDEYREQYF
few | TRBJ2-7 | - | TRBV10-3 | TGTGCCATCAGTGAGTCGTATATGGACGAGCAGTACTTC | CAISESYMDEQYF
few | TRBJ1-4 | - | TRBV4-3 | TGCGCCAGCAGCCAAGAAGGGGTCGTGGGCCAAGGGAAACTGTTTTTT | CASSQEGVVGQGKLFF